This T cell receptor (beta chain) derives from a study of OX40 agonist ivuxolimab in advanced cancers. TCRdb's copy holds only in-frame clones and misses some; the assay was immunoSEQ multiplex PCR. The sample has about 67,000 clones, roughly 81% seen once. This sequence originates from an adult with an advanced solid tumor such as melanoma, head and neck, liver or kidney cancer. This specimen consisted of CD4+ or CD8+ T cells sorted from blood, obtained in a trial of the OX40 agonist ivuxolimab.

CDR3 coding DNA: TGTGCCAGCCCTCTTCGCGCCCTCAGGGTACCCTCCTACGAGCAGTACTTC. It yields the protein CASPLRALRVPSYEQYF. The chain has TRBV2 and TRBJ2-7, with D perhaps TRBD1 (5 bases). V was cut by 8 bases and J by 0 bases, with 23 bases left in between. Germline V CDR1 and CDR2: SNHLY, FYNNEI. The CDR3 length is 17 residues.